This TCR beta chain came from a study of blood T cell repertoires in COVID-19 (TCRdb year 2020). About the study as a whole: Collaborator samples came from the United States, Italy and Spain and covered acute and convalescent phases of COVID-19. The prospective study material was composed of cDNA or gDNA derived from T cells, B-cell-depleted T cells, or PBMCs. The dataset comprised deeply sampled blood TCRbeta repertoires from subjects exposed to, actively infected with, or recovered from COVID-19. Where available, HLA class I and class II types were obtained from metadata supplied by the sample provider rather than from assay-based typing. The repertoires were released in a freely available public database meant as a resource for research on the immune response to SARS-CoV-2. The samples were drawn from two sources: the first 160 participants of the ongoing ImmuneRACE study, and 1,254 subjects contributed by 6 global collaborators. Sample metadata almost always included a de-identified subject ID, COVID-19 status, age in years and sex.

General study outcomes and caveats: Clinical and demographic metadata were provided uncurated, with the amount varying by source and participant.

Each collaborating institution followed its own protocols to collect whole blood in K2EDTA tubes. For TCRbeta analysis, collaborators shipped samples in one of three forms: frozen whole blood, isolated PBMCs, or DNA extracted from either of those sample types. In the germline V gene, CDR1 corresponds to MDHEN and CDR2 to SYDVKM. Inclusive of the bounding cysteine and phenylalanine, the CDR3 is 17 residues long. Left in the record is the CDR3 DNA by itself, 51 bases read in frame from the first base. V was cut back by 4 bases and J by 4 bases, leaving a gap of 22 bases between them. The immunoSEQ Assay, a bias-controlled multiplex PCR, was used to amplify TCRbeta CDR3 regions from genomic DNA. The original pipeline was this. Nucleated cell counts per sample were estimated from amplification of reference gene primers within the assay. To quantify the absolute abundance of each unique TCRbeta CDR3 rearrangement, sequence reads were collapsed and filtered. For each sample, productive Simpson clonality was calculated by taking the square root of Simpson's diversity index across productive rearrangements. TCRdb carries this immuneACCESS record with in-frame sequences only. Its versions omit some clonotypes, under half of them owing to an unresolved V gene in the studies checked, with the rest unexplained. From that table come the V and J calls and clone size; the DNA was used to work out D and trimming. This sample is represented by about 70,000 clones; 75% to 90% of them were singletons. 12% of the sample goes to the ten largest clones.

As regards this clone: It has no known antigen specificity. Nothing much larger sits one base from this clone, and base qualities are not available.

The chain is encoded by TRBV28 joined to TRBJ1-2, with TRBD1 perhaps the D gene, on 6 matching bases. The origin of this receptor is a human donor in a cohort sampled during active COVID-19. Sequencing was performed on peripheral blood. The DNA sequence follows: TGTGCCAGCAGTTCCCCTACTGCCGGGACACTTAGCTATGGCTACACCTTC. Translated, this is CASSSPTAGTLSYGYTF.